This T cell receptor (beta chain) was identified during a study of radiation and T cells in renal cell carcinoma. In the study overall: Nephrectomy followed 15 Gy stereotactic body radiation by 4 weeks.

Documented time point: blood 2 weeks post-SBRT. Sample treatment: 15 Gy SBRT to primary tumor, nephrectomy 4 weeks later. Blood was sampled at baseline, 2 weeks and 4 weeks after SBRT. Note on this clone: The target antigen is unknown.

TCRdb's table, derived via immunoSEQ multiplex PCR, lists solely in-frame clones and lacks some. The sample includes 150,000 to 190,000 clones, 87% of them seen just once. Study-wide findings and caveats: From baseline, blood top tumor clonotypes peaked at 2 weeks post-radiation.

The specimen was blood, collected from a patient whose treatment included radiotherapy and nephrectomy. This clonotype was obtained from a woman in her forties or fifties with renal cell carcinoma.

The CDR3, as DNA: TGTGCCAGCAGCAGGGACAGGAGGAATGAAAAACTGTTTTTT. The encoded protein is CASSRDRRNEKLFF. This chain uses TRBV5-8 with TRBJ1-4; 8 bases fit TRBD1. The V and J ends lost 4 bases and 5 bases, in that order; junction bases with no gene match: 4. Germline CDR1 is SGHTS and CDR2 is YDEGEE. The length of the CDR3 is 14 residues.